Each of the 27 T cell receptor beta chains below was sequenced from the same sample in a study of OX40 agonist ivuxolimab in advanced cancers. Profiling relied on immunoSEQ multiplex PCR, and the TCRdb table lists in-frame clones only, not all of them. The sample consists of some 35,000 clones, around four fifths of them appearing once. Material: CD4+ or CD8+ T cells sorted from blood, obtained in a trial of the OX40 agonist ivuxolimab. These receptors were obtained from an adult with an advanced solid tumor such as melanoma, head and neck, liver or kidney cancer.

The chain couples TRBV6-5 to TRBJ2-5; D not certain. This CDR3 is 14 amino acids long. CDR1 MNHEY and CDR2 SVGAGI come from the germline V gene. V was pared by 2 bases and J by 1 base, with 8 bases between. CDR3 residues: CASSYSSLQETQYF. As DNA, the CDR3 is TGTGCCAGCAGTTACAGCAGCCTCCAAGAGACCCAGTACTTC.

The chain carries TRBV7-6 and TRBJ2-5; D perhaps matches TRBD2 (6 bases). Trimming shortened V by 1 base and J by 0 bases, and 12 bases separated the two germline ends. The CDR3 is 16 amino acids. The germline V gene has CDR1 SGHVS and CDR2 FNYEAQ. This CDR3 reads CASSLGAGWYQETQYF. CDR3 coding DNA: TGTGCCAGCAGCTTAGGGGCGGGGTGGTACCAAGAGACCCAGTACTTC.

The chain uses TRBV9 and TRBJ2-3; 11 nucleotides align to TRBD2. This CDR3 region has 15 residues. With V trimmed by 5 bases and J by 1 base, 3 bases remained unmatched. The germline CDR1 and CDR2 sequences are SGDLS and YYNGEE. The CDR3 sequence is CASRKLAGGTDTQYF. In DNA form, the CDR3 reads TGTGCCAGCAGGAAACTAGCGGGGGGCACAGATACGCAGTATTTT.

The CDR3 is CASSLILGATYNEQFF. CDR3 bases: TGTGCCAGCAGCTTAATTCTAGGGGCAACCTACAATGAGCAGTTCTTC. V usage is TRBV7-8 and J usage is TRBJ2-1, with D tentatively TRBD1 (5 bases). CDR1 is SGHVS and CDR2 is FQNEAQ in the germline V gene. CDR3 length: 16 residues. V was trimmed by 2 bases and J by 2 bases, leaving 13 bases between them. Complete variable domain (other parts from reference TRBV7-8 and TRBJ2-1): GAGVSQSPRYKVAKRGQDVALRCDPISGHVSLFWYQQALGQGPEFLTYFQNEAQLDKSGLPSDRFFAERPEGSVSTLKIQRTQQEDSAVYLCASSLILGATYNEQFFGPGTRLTVL.

The chain is built from TRBV7-9 and TRBJ2-7; D is uncertain. This CDR3 comprises 13 residues. The V and J ends lost 3 bases and 6 bases respectively, with 12 bases between them. Germline assignment: CDR1 SEHNR and CDR2 FQNEAQ (reference sequence). CDR3 nucleotide sequence: TGTGCCAGCAGCTTTGGCTGGGCCCGCGAGCAGTACTTC. Translating gives CASSFGWAREQYF.

J is TRBJ2-1 and V is TRBV9; perhaps D is TRBD1 or TRBD2 (5 bases each). This CDR3 is 15 amino acids long. Per germline, CDR1 SGDLS and CDR2 YYNGEE. V lost 0 bases, J lost 8 bases, and 15 bases lay in between. The CDR3 DNA sequence: TGTGCCAGCAGCGTAGCTTTTTCTGGGGACGATGAGCAGTTCTTC. It is translated as CASSVAFSGDDEQFF.

This chain links TRBV6-5 with TRBJ2-1; 7 bases agree with TRBD2. V lost 7 bases and J lost 1; bases outside the gene matches: 7. The CDR3 has 15 amino acids. Germline V lookup: CDR1 MNHEY, CDR2 SVGAGI. CDR3 DNA: TGTGCCAGCATGGGCCTAGCGGCATCCTACAATGAGCAGTTCTTC. This codes for CASMGLAASYNEQFF.

The J gene is TRBJ2-5, the V gene TRBV5-1, with D unresolved. V was trimmed by 4 bases and J by 7 bases, leaving 20 bases between them. Germline CDR1 and CDR2: SGHRS and YFSETQ. The CDR3 loop spans 15 amino acids. The CDR3 spells CASSPRPALDGTQYF. The DNA of the CDR3 is TGCGCCAGCAGCCCGCGGCCCGCCCTTGATGGGACCCAGTACTTC.

This chain uses TRBV11-3 with TRBJ1-4, with D possibly being TRBD1 (5 bases). Germline values: CDR1 SGHNT, CDR2 YENEEA. V was shortened by 1 base and J by 8 bases, with 14 bases between the two germline ends. The CDR3 spans 15 residues. CDR3 DNA sequence: TGTGCCAGCAGCTTAGGGGCAGGGAAGAACGAAAAACTGTTTTTT. As protein: CASSLGAGKNEKLFF.

In this sample, this clone turned up once. The chain couples TRBV5-6 to TRBJ1-6; D is unresolved. V lost 2 bases, J lost 11 bases, and 8 bases lay in between. CDR3 size: 12 residues. The V gene's germline CDR1 is SGHDT and CDR2 YYEEEE. The CDR3: CASSFSATPLHF. The CDR3 DNA sequence: TGTGCCAGCAGCTTCTCAGCGACACCCCTCCACTTT.

The J gene is TRBJ2-1, the V gene TRBV9; 15 bases are a match to TRBD2. J lost 8 bases, V lost 5 bases, and 5 bases had no gene match. CDR1 and CDR2 from the germline V gene are SGDLS and YYNGEE. This CDR3 is built from 15 residues. The DNA for the CDR3 is TGTGCCAGCAGACGAGGACTAGCGGGAGGGGATGAGCAGTTCTTC. This sequence encodes CASRRGLAGGDEQFF. Complete variable domain (other parts from reference TRBV9 and TRBJ2-1): DSGVTQTPKHLITATGQRVTLRCSPRSGDLSVYWYQQSLDQGLQFLIQYYNGEERAKGNILERFSAQQFPDLHSELNLSSLELGDSALYFCASRRGLAGGDEQFFGPGTRLTVL.

The rearrangement links TRBV7-9 to TRBJ2-7; 7 bases are a match to TRBD1. This CDR3 has 14 amino acids. Germline CDR1 reads SEHNR; CDR2 reads FQNEAQ (reference sequence). The ends lost 5 bases at V and 3 bases at J; junction bases unmatched: 7. The CDR3 bases are TGTGCCAGCAGCCACAGGGACAGACTCTACGAGCAGTACTTC. This translates into CASSHRDRLYEQYF. Together with reference TRBV7-9 and TRBJ2-7, the CDR3 gives the full variable domain: DTGVSQNPRHKITKRGQNVTFRCDPISEHNRLYWYRQTLGQGPEFLTYFQNEAQLEKSRLLSDRFSAERPKGSFSTLEIQRTEQGDSAMYLCASSHRDRLYEQYFGPGTRLTVT.

The chain carries TRBV2 and TRBJ2-5; D ambiguous. Germline V lookup: CDR1 SNHLY, CDR2 FYNNEI. This CDR3 has 12 amino acids. Trimming left V 8 bases short and J 6 bases short, with 13 bases between. The CDR3 spells CASSLADQTQYF. The DNA of the CDR3 is TGTGCCAGCTCTTTGGCCGACCAGACCCAGTACTTC.

This chain links TRBV19 with TRBJ1-2; maybe TRBD1 (6 bases). The V gene lost 7 bases and the J gene lost 8 bases, with 20 bases spanning the gap. Germline CDR1 and CDR2: LNHDA and SQIVND (reference sequence). The CDR3 is 14 residues long. CDR3 amino acids: CASNNRGSSGGYTF. The DNA of the CDR3 is TGTGCCAGTAATAATAGGGGGTCCTCGGGAGGCTACACCTTC.

This sequence joins TRBV9 and TRBJ2-5; no clear D. The J call may be incorrect, as the DNA end agrees better with TRBJ2-7. Germline V CDR1 and CDR2: SGDLS, YYNGEE. This CDR3 spans 11 amino acids. The CDR3: CASSSPGEQYF. CDR3 DNA: TGTGCCAGCAGCTCGCCGGGCGAGCAGTACTTC.

The chain has TRBV5-1 and TRBJ2-6, with 10 nucleotides matching TRBD1. This CDR3 has 17 residues. V lost 6 bases to trimming and J lost 0 bases; unmatched junction nucleotides: 6. From germline, CDR1 is SGHRS and CDR2 YFSETQ. CDR3: CASIGTGVSSGANVLTF. As DNA, the CDR3 is TGCGCCAGCATTGGGACAGGGGTGAGCTCTGGGGCCAACGTCCTGACTTTC.

V usage is TRBV5-1 and J usage is TRBJ2-2, with TRBD2 as a possible D gene (6 bases). This CDR3 contains 14 residues. The germline V gene encodes CDR1 SGHRS and CDR2 YFSETQ. V was cut by 8 bases and J by 7 bases, with 18 bases left in between. CDR3 amino acids: CASRIRERGGELFF. In nucleotides, the CDR3 is TGCGCCAGTCGAATTCGGGAGAGGGGCGGGGAGCTGTTTTTT.

The chain carries TRBV6-5 and TRBJ1-1; TRBD1 might be the D (6 bases). The CDR3 loop spans 13 amino acids. Germline CDR1 MNHEY, CDR2 SVGAGI. The V and J ends lost 8 bases and 2 bases respectively, with 12 bases between them. The CDR3 loop is CASVADRNTEAFF. The DNA of the CDR3 is TGTGCCAGCGTAGCGGACAGAAACACTGAAGCTTTCTTT.

This clone turned up a few times. The chain has TRBV2 and TRBJ2-3; D may be TRBD2 (6 bases). V was shortened by 4 bases and J by 2 bases, with 10 bases between the two germline ends. Germline V CDR1 and CDR2: SNHLY, FYNNEI. This CDR3 is 14 amino acids long. In nucleotides, the CDR3 is TGTGCCAGCAGTGTCCCTAGCGCCACAGATACGCAGTATTTT. This codes for CASSVPSATDTQYF.

The V call is TRBV30, the J call TRBJ1-6, with D perhaps TRBD1 (5 bases). This CDR3 spans 16 amino acids. CDR1 is GTSNPN, CDR2 SVGIG, per germline (reference sequence). The V gene lost 5 bases and the J gene lost 9 bases, with 23 bases spanning the gap. The CDR3 loop reads CAWYYAGTPVSSPLHF. The CDR3, as DNA: TGTGCCTGGTATTACGCCGGGACCCCCGTATCTTCACCCCTCCACTTT.

This clone showed up just a few times. The chain carries TRBV10-2 and TRBJ2-1; 7 positions agree with TRBD2. CDR3 length: 15 residues. After removal of 1 base from V and 7 bases from J, the junction contained 7 bases not matched to a gene. The germline CDR1 and CDR2 sequences are WSHSY and SAAADI. CDR3 in amino acids: CASSEFWGGTNEQFF. The DNA of the CDR3 is TGCGCCAGCAGTGAGTTTTGGGGGGGTACAAATGAGCAGTTCTTC.

The chain links TRBV18 to TRBJ2-7; D might be TRBD2 (6 bases). V lost 2 bases to trimming and J lost 0 bases, with 8 bases between them. Germline V lookup: CDR1 KGHSH, CDR2 LQKENI. This CDR3 contains 14 residues. This CDR3 is CASSPGRDSYEQYF. The CDR3 DNA reads TGTGCCAGCTCACCAGGGCGGGACTCCTACGAGCAGTACTTC. Complete variable domain (other parts from reference TRBV18 and TRBJ2-7): NAGVMQNPRHLVRRRGQEARLRCSPMKGHSHVYWYRQLPEEGLKFMVYLQKENIIDESGMPKERFSAEFPKEGPSILRIQQVVRGDSAAYFCASSPGRDSYEQYFGPGTRLTVT.

This clone was recorded once. This chain links TRBV19 with TRBJ2-7; a weak D match, TRBD1 (5 bases). CDR1 is LNHDA and CDR2 is SQIVND in the germline V gene (reference sequence). The CDR3 totals 14 residues. Trimming removed 10 bases at V and 6 bases at J, with 22 bases between. The CDR3 sequence: CATRDVAGKGEQYF. The CDR3 DNA follows: TGTGCCACTCGAGACGTGGCAGGGAAGGGCGAGCAGTACTTC.

The chain uses TRBV28 and TRBJ1-6; 7 positions match TRBD1. CDR3 length: 13 residues. Looked up from germline, CDR1 is MDHEN and CDR2 is SYDVKM. V lost 4 bases, J lost 10 bases, and 4 bases stayed unmatched. CDR3 in amino acids: CASSYGQASPLHF. The CDR3, as DNA: TGTGCCAGCAGTTATGGACAGGCGTCACCCCTCCACTTT.

Only one count was recorded for this clone. The rearrangement links TRBV28 to TRBJ2-5, with D tentatively TRBD1 (5 bases). The J call may be wrong; the DNA end is better matched by TRBJ2-7. CDR3 length equals 14 residues. Per the germline V gene, CDR1 is MDHEN and CDR2 is SYDVKM. Here the CDR3 DNA reads TGTGCCAGCAGTTTTCCCGGCAGGGTCTACGAGCAGTACTTC. Protein product: CASSFPGRVYEQYF.

The V and J genes are TRBV30 and TRBJ2-5; TRBD2 is a possible D gene (5 bases). V lost 0 bases, J lost 9 bases, and 11 bases lay in between. This CDR3 is built from 12 residues. Germline values: CDR1 GTSNPN, CDR2 SVGIG (reference sequence). The CDR3, as DNA: TGTGCCTGGAGTGTACGAGGGCCGCCCCAGTACTTC. The encoded protein is CAWSVRGPPQYF.

This sequence joins TRBV7-6 and TRBJ2-3, with no clear D. This CDR3 contains 14 residues. Germline CDR1 reads SGHVS; CDR2 reads FNYEAQ. Trimming removed 4 bases at V and 4 bases at J, with 12 bases between. CDR3 sequence: CASSSLSEADTQYF. In nucleotides, the CDR3 is TGTGCCAGCAGCTCTCTAAGTGAAGCAGATACGCAGTATTTT. Together with reference TRBV7-6 and TRBJ2-3, the CDR3 gives the full variable domain: GAGVSQSPRYKVTKRGQDVALRCDPISGHVSLYWYRQALGQGPEFLTYFNYEAQQDKSGLPNDRFSAERPEGSISTLTIQRTEQRDSAMYRCASSSLSEADTQYFGPGTRLTVL.